These 10 T cell receptor beta chains were sequenced from one sample in a study of T cells in localized non-small cell lung cancer. Clones were sequenced by immunoSEQ multiplex PCR, and TCRdb holds only the in-frame ones, with some missing. This table holds around 19,000 clones, 85% to 90% found once. The sequencing used PBMCs, collected before any cancer treatment. These receptors were taken from a man aged 40 to 70 with stage II squamous cell lung carcinoma.

The V call is TRBV28, the J call TRBJ1-2, with D possibly being TRBD1 (6 bases). The germline CDR1 and CDR2 sequences are MDHEN and SYDVKM. The CDR3 runs to 12 residues. V dropped 6 bases and J dropped 4 bases, with 9 bases sitting between them. The CDR3, as DNA: TGTGCCAGCAGGACAGGTTCCTATGGCTACACCTTC. Translation gives CASRTGSYGYTF.

The chain employs TRBV19 and TRBJ1-1; D gene ambiguous. CDR1 is LNHDA and CDR2 is SQIVND in the germline V gene (reference sequence). The CDR3 is 16 residues long. The V and J ends lost 2 bases and 0 bases respectively, with 13 bases between them. The CDR3 DNA is TGTGCCAGTAGTATATTTTTGCGCAGGATGAACACTGAAGCTTTCTTT. Its protein product is CASSIFLRRMNTEAFF.

The V call is TRBV6-1, the J call TRBJ1-2; 8 bases align to TRBD1. CDR3 length: 13 residues. V lost 5 bases and J lost 5; bases outside the gene matches: 4. Germline V gene sequence: CDR1 MNHNS, CDR2 SASEGT. The CDR3 region has the DNA TGTGCCAGCAGTTTGGACAGGGCGTATGGCTACACCTTC. It codes for CASSLDRAYGYTF.

V and J are TRBV4-2 and TRBJ1-2; 12 nucleotides match TRBD1. CDR1 and CDR2 (germline): LGHNA, YNFKEQ. CDR3 size: 16 residues. The V gene end was trimmed by 8 bases and the J gene end by 3 bases; junction bases not matched to a gene: 10. CDR3 sequence: CASCRGGDRGHYGYTF. In DNA, the CDR3 is TGTGCCAGCTGTCGGGGAGGGGACAGGGGGCACTATGGCTACACCTTC.

This clone was observed a handful of times. The chain is built from TRBV7-6 and TRBJ2-2, with D perhaps given as TRBD1 or TRBD2 (5 bases each). CDR3 length: 15 amino acids. CDR1 is SGHVS, CDR2 FNYEAQ, per germline. The V and J ends lost 1 base and 4 bases respectively, with 10 bases between them. CDR3 in amino acids: CASSLGSGGTGELFF. CDR3 DNA sequence: TGTGCCAGCAGCTTAGGCAGTGGGGGCACCGGGGAGCTGTTTTTT.

The V call is TRBV4-1, the J call TRBJ2-1; D is perhaps TRBD2 (6 bases). The V end was cut by 3 bases, the J end by 7 bases, with 19 bases between. In germline, CDR1 is MGHRA, CDR2 YSYEKL. The CDR3 sequence is 16 residues long. CDR3 coding DNA: TGCGCCAGCAGCCAGGAACCAGAGCTACGGGGGAATGAGCAGTTCTTC. This translates into CASSQEPELRGNEQFF.

This clone has just a few counts. The chain employs TRBV19 and TRBJ1-5; 10 bases map to TRBD1. Losses at the gene ends were 5 bases for V and 5 bases for J; bases not matched to a gene: 6. The CDR3 totals 15 residues. The germline gives CDR1 LNHDA, CDR2 SQIVND (reference sequence). CDR3 coding DNA: TGTGCCAGTAGTCTGGGACAGGGGCGGCATCAGCCCCAGCATTTT. Its protein product is CASSLGQGRHQPQHF.

V is TRBV19 and J is TRBJ2-1; 7 bases fit TRBD2. V shed 1 base, J shed 0 bases, and the junction held 6 bases outside the gene matches. Germline V lookup: CDR1 LNHDA, CDR2 SQIVND (reference sequence). The CDR3 consists of 17 residues. The CDR3 DNA reads as TGTGCCAGTAGTATAGCGGCTAGGACTAGCTCCTACAATGAGCAGTTCTTC. This sequence encodes CASSIAARTSSYNEQFF.

V is TRBV5-1 and J is TRBJ1-1; 7 bases align to TRBD1. There are 15 residues in the CDR3. CDR1 is SGHRS and CDR2 is YFSETQ in the germline V gene. V shed 4 bases, J shed 5 bases, and the junction held 11 bases outside the gene matches. The CDR3 reads CASSREPGQSTEAFF. CDR3 DNA: TGCGCCAGCAGCCGGGAACCGGGACAGTCGACTGAAGCTTTCTTT.

CDR3 residues: CASIPTGVNTEAFF. The CDR3 DNA is TGTGCCAGTATTCCCACAGGGGTGAACACTGAAGCTTTCTTT. This chain connects TRBV19 to TRBJ1-1, with TRBD1 matching over 7 bases. CDR3 length: 14 amino acids. With V trimmed by 7 bases and J by 0 bases, 5 bases remained unmatched. Germline V gene data show CDR1 as LNHDA and CDR2 as SQIVND (reference sequence).